These 18 T cell receptor beta chains were all obtained from the same sample, sequenced in a study of blood T cell repertoires in COVID-19. Profiled with immunoSEQ multiplex PCR; TCRdb holds only in-frame clones, not every one. This table holds around 100,000 clones, approximately 89% found once. Sequencing used peripheral blood. Receptors were obtained from a man aged 40-49 years with acute or convalescent COVID-19.

The chain has TRBV3-1 (or the pseudogene TRBV3-2) and TRBJ1-2; 8 bases are a match to TRBD1. The CDR3 extends over 17 amino acids. Per germline, CDR1 LGHDT and CDR2 YNNKEL (reference sequence). J was trimmed by 2 bases and V by 4 bases; bases with no gene match: 12. CDR3 sequence: CASSPGWTGPLNYGYTF. The CDR3 nucleotides read TGTGCCAGCAGCCCTGGCTGGACAGGGCCTTTGAACTATGGCTACACCTTC.

This clone was detected once. The chain uses TRBV6-5 and TRBJ1-1, with 7 nucleotides matching TRBD1. The V segment lost 0 bases and the J segment 4 bases; nucleotides outside the gene matches: 2. Germline V CDR1 and CDR2: MNHEY, SVGAGI. There are 14 residues in the CDR3. The chain's CDR3 is CASSYSNRGTEAFF. The DNA for the CDR3 is TGTGCCAGCAGTTACTCGAACAGGGGCACTGAAGCTTTCTTT.

This chain connects TRBV3-1 (or the pseudogene TRBV3-2) to TRBJ2-7; D call uncertain. Trimming shortened V by 0 bases and J by 0 bases, and 9 bases separated the two germline ends. CDR1 LGHDT and CDR2 YNNKEL come from the germline V gene (reference sequence). This CDR3 has 15 residues. The CDR3 sequence: CASSQEFGSSYEQYF. In nucleotides, the CDR3 is TGTGCCAGCAGCCAAGAGTTCGGTAGCTCCTACGAGCAGTACTTC.

The CDR3 sequence: CASSQGSNVEGYTF. The CDR3 nucleotides are TGCGCCAGCAGCCAAGGTTCGAATGTTGAGGGCTACACCTTC. The rearrangement joins TRBV4-3 to TRBJ1-2; no clear D gene. Trimming took 1 base from V and 8 from J, leaving 14 bases between them. Germline CDR1 and CDR2: LGHNA and YSLEER. This CDR3 has 14 residues.

The chain employs TRBV29-1 and TRBJ2-3; TRBD1 is a possible D gene (5 bases). Per germline, CDR1 SQVTM and CDR2 ANQGSEA. V was shortened by 2 bases and J by 4 bases, with 13 bases between the two germline ends. This CDR3 region has 14 residues. CDR3 in amino acids: CSVEWGRVADTQYF. CDR3 bases: TGCAGCGTTGAATGGGGCAGGGTTGCAGATACGCAGTATTTT.

The gene calls are TRBV19 and TRBJ1-5; a weak D match, TRBD1 (6 bases). V lost 5 bases and J lost 4, with 15 bases in between. Germline V gene sequence: CDR1 LNHDA, CDR2 SQIVND (reference sequence). The CDR3 covers 15 residues. CDR3 coding DNA: TGTGCCAGTAGTCTTAAGCGGACAGATAATCAGCCCCAGCATTTT. Translated: CASSLKRTDNQPQHF.

The rearrangement joins TRBV5-1 to TRBJ2-2; 8 nucleotides line up with TRBD2. After removal of 3 bases from V and 6 bases from J, the junction contained 7 bases not matched to a gene. The CDR3 spans 15 residues. In germline, CDR1 is SGHRS, CDR2 YFSETQ. CDR3 DNA sequence: TGCGCCAGCAGCTCCAGCGGGGGAGTGGCCGGGGAGCTGTTTTTT. This codes for CASSSSGGVAGELFF.

The chain uses TRBV9 and TRBJ2-1, with D perhaps matching TRBD2 (5 bases). CDR1 is SGDLS, CDR2 YYNGEE, per germline. There are 13 residues in the CDR3. Trimming removed 8 bases at V and 7 bases at J, with 16 bases between. DNA for the CDR3: TGTGCCAGTTCAACCGGTCGAGGGAATGAGCAGTTCTTC. It is translated as CASSTGRGNEQFF.

In its sample, this clone was seen once. This chain links TRBV29-1 with TRBJ1-1, with no clear D. The V gene lost 1 base and the J gene lost 3 bases, with 3 bases spanning the gap. This CDR3 contains 11 residues. Germline V gene lookup returns CDR1 SQVTM and CDR2 ANQGSEA. DNA for the CDR3: TGCAGCGTTGAAGGGCACACTGAAGCTTTCTTT. Amino acid sequence: CSVEGHTEAFF.

CDR3: CASSLLGGRGYTF. The CDR3 nucleotides are TGTGCCAGCAGTTTACTCGGGGGACGCGGCTACACCTTC. V and J are TRBV27 and TRBJ1-2; maybe TRBD1 (5 bases). From germline, CDR1 is MNHEY and CDR2 SMNVEV (reference sequence). This CDR3 is 13 amino acids long. V lost 2 bases to trimming and J lost 8 bases, with 12 bases between them.

The chain's CDR3 is CASRAGTLNTEAFF. DNA of the CDR3: TGTGCCAGCAGAGCCGGGACACTGAACACTGAAGCTTTCTTT. The chain is built from TRBV2 and TRBJ1-1; TRBD1 might be the D (6 bases). This CDR3 spans 14 amino acids. Germline CDR1 reads SNHLY; CDR2 reads FYNNEI. With 6 bases removed from V and 0 bases from J, the gap between germline ends came to 11 bases. The whole variable domain, filled in from reference TRBV2 and TRBJ1-1, reads EPEVTQTPSHQVTQMGQEVILRCVPISNHLYFYWYRQILGQKVEFLVSFYNNEISEKSEIFDDQFSVERPDGSNFTLKIRSTKLEDSAMYFCASRAGTLNTEAFFGQGTRLTVV.

This clone was found a few times. V is TRBV18 and J is TRBJ2-2, with 13 bases fitting TRBD2. Germline CDR1 reads KGHSH; CDR2 reads LQKENI. CDR3 length: 17 amino acids. The junction had 4 bases not matched to a gene; V was cut back by 2 bases and J by 4 bases. In DNA, the CDR3 is TGTGCCAGCTCACCAGGACTAGCGGGAGAAGGCACCGGGGAGCTGTTTTTT. Its protein is CASSPGLAGEGTGELFF.

This clone came up once. The rearrangement uses TRBV24-1 and TRBJ1-2; TRBD1 aligns across 7 bases. V lost 6 bases to trimming and J lost 2 bases; unmatched junction nucleotides: 5. Germline CDR1 and CDR2: KGHDR and SFDVKD. The CDR3 totals 14 residues. The CDR3 is CATSTGEINYGYTF. CDR3 nucleotides: TGTGCCACCAGTACAGGGGAAATCAACTATGGCTACACCTTC.

V gene TRBV15 combines with J gene TRBJ1-4, with D uncertain. The germline V and J ends were trimmed by 1 base and 4 bases, with 7 bases remaining between them. The CDR3 covers 14 residues. The germline V gene encodes CDR1 LNHNV and CDR2 YYDKDF (reference sequence). The CDR3 DNA is TGTGCCACCAGCAGAGCACAGAGTAATGAAAAACTGTTTTTT. Residues: CATSRAQSNEKLFF. Full variable domain (missing parts from reference TRBV15 and TRBJ1-4): DAMVIQNPRYQVTQFGKPVTLSCSQTLNHNVMYWYQQKSSQAPKLLFHYYDKDFNNEADTPDNFQSRRPNTSFCFLDIRSPGLGDTAMYLCATSRAQSNEKLFFGSGTQLSVL.

The chain uses TRBV19 and TRBJ1-2; D not resolved. There are 14 residues in the CDR3. Germline lookup yields CDR1 LNHDA and CDR2 SQIVND (reference sequence). Trimming took 5 bases from V and 1 from J, leaving 11 bases between them. CDR3 sequence reads: CASSPFLDNYGYTF. The CDR3, as DNA: TGTGCCAGTAGTCCCTTTTTAGATAACTATGGCTACACCTTC. Full variable domain (rest looked up from reference TRBV19 and TRBJ1-2): DGGITQSPKYLFRKEGQNVTLSCEQNLNHDAMYWYRQDPGQGLRLIYYSQIVNDFQKGDIAEGYSVSREKKESFPLTVTSAQKNPTAFYLCASSPFLDNYGYTFGSGTRLTVV.

The J gene is TRBJ1-2, the V gene TRBV19; a possible D gene is TRBD1 (6 bases). Germline CDR1 reads LNHDA; CDR2 reads SQIVND (reference sequence). V was clipped by 3 bases and J by 4 bases, with 9 bases between them. The CDR3 spans 13 residues. This CDR3 reads CASSMDRAYGYTF. As DNA, the CDR3 is TGTGCCAGTAGTATGGACAGAGCCTATGGCTACACCTTC.

V is TRBV2 and J is TRBJ1-2; D may be TRBD1 (6 bases). The CDR3 runs to 14 residues. Trimming took off 3 bases at V and 4 bases at J, with 12 bases between the two ends. Germline assignment: CDR1 SNHLY and CDR2 FYNNEI. CDR3 DNA sequence: TGTGCCAGCAGTGACGATCGGACAGCCTATGGCTACACCTTC. This encodes CASSDDRTAYGYTF.

There are a few counts of this clone. The rearrangement joins TRBV5-1 to TRBJ2-5, with 7 bases aligning to TRBD2. CDR1 SGHRS and CDR2 YFSETQ come from the germline V gene. The CDR3 sequence is 16 residues long. After removal of 6 bases from V and 5 bases from J, the junction contained 16 bases not matched to a gene. CDR3 sequence (DNA): TGCGCCAGCAACCCCGGGGACTATGGCTTCATCGAGACCCAGTACTTC. It translates to CASNPGDYGFIETQYF.